This is a list of T cell receptor beta chains from one sample in a study of blood T cell repertoires in COVID-19. Profiled with immunoSEQ multiplex PCR; TCRdb holds only in-frame clones, not every one. The data show more than 90,000 clones, with 70% to 90% seen just once and more than 9% held by the top ten. The sample taken for sequencing was peripheral blood. The source is a woman between 25 and 40 years old with acute or convalescent COVID-19. CDR3s include the opening cysteine and the closing phenylalanine or tryptophan. The D gene is left open where the match is weak. For some rows the clone size is stated as once, few or many, or as a class when expanded; others skip it.

j_call d_call clone_size v_call cdr3_aa cdr3_nt
TRBJ1-4 TRBD1 . TRBV3-1/TRBV3-2 CASSPAGQGVSNEKLFF TGTGCCAGCAGCCCCGCGGGACAGGGAGTATCTAATGAAAAACTGTTTTTT
TRBJ1-2 . . TRBV6-6 CACKGYSNYGYTF TGTGCCTGCAAGGGGTATTCGAACTATGGCTACACCTTC
TRBJ2-7 . . TRBV4-2 CASRATSSYEQYF TGTGCCAGCAGAGCAACTAGCTCCTACGAGCAGTACTTC
TRBJ1-5 . . TRBV30 CAWSVGQTNQPQHF TGTGCCTGGAGTGTGGGACAAACTAATCAGCCCCAGCATTTT
TRBJ1-3 TRBD1 . TRBV4-1 CASSQRGDRGAAGPPSGNTIYF TGCGCCAGCAGCCAAAGAGGGGACAGGGGCGCCGCTGGCCCCCCCTCTGGAAACACCATATATTTT
TRBJ1-6 . once TRBV13 CASSSLPPDSPLHF TGTGCCAGCAGCTCTCTCCCCCCCGATTCACCCCTCCACTTT
TRBJ1-4 TRBD1 . TRBV30 CAWRGEGAGYEKLFF TGTGCCTGGAGAGGTGAGGGGGCTGGATACGAAAAACTGTTTTTT
TRBJ1-1 . few TRBV3-1/TRBV3-2 CASGHLNTEAFF TGTGCCAGCGGGCACCTGAACACTGAAGCTTTCTTT
TRBJ2-4 . . TRBV5-5 CASSLAGDRVKNIQYF TGTGCCAGCAGCTTGGCGGGGGATAGGGTCAAAAACATTCAGTACTTC
TRBJ1-4 . . TRBV4-1 CASSQDGTAHNEKLFF TGCGCCAGCAGCCAAGATGGTACAGCCCATAATGAAAAACTGTTTTTT
TRBJ1-1 . . TRBV6-5 CASSYPGGATEAFF TGTGCCAGCAGTTACCCGGGAGGGGCCACTGAAGCTTTCTTT
TRBJ1-1 . . TRBV5-1 CASSFAGTEAFF TGCGCCAGCAGCTTTGCGGGCACTGAAGCTTTCTTT
TRBJ1-2 . . TRBV29-1 CSVTREAGIYGYTF TGCAGCGTTACGAGGGAGGCGGGAATCTATGGCTACACCTTC
TRBJ2-1 TRBD1 . TRBV29-1 CSAYNRGGNEQFF TGCAGCGCATACAACAGGGGTGGAAATGAGCAGTTCTTC
TRBJ2-7 TRBD1 . TRBV25-1 CASSDRQGNIHEQYF TGTGCCAGCAGTGATCGACAGGGAAATATCCACGAGCAGTACTTC
TRBJ2-7 . . TRBV7-8 CASSLDRGLSSYEQYF TGTGCCAGCAGCTTAGATCGGGGGTTGAGCTCCTACGAGCAGTACTTC
TRBJ1-1 . . TRBV4-1 CASSQGEQRTEAFF TGCGCCAGCAGCCAAGGTGAACAGAGAACTGAAGCTTTCTTT
TRBJ2-7 . . TRBV29-1 CSVGWRGHEQYF TGCAGCGTTGGTTGGCGGGGCCACGAGCAGTACTTC